This T cell receptor beta chain is from a study of T cells in women clearing cervical HPV infection. Per the germline V gene, CDR1 is DFQATT and CDR2 is SNEGSKA (reference sequence). The V gene end was trimmed by 3 bases and the J gene end by 4 bases; junction bases not matched to a gene: 12. The CDR3 has 16 residues. Sequenced by immunoSEQ multiplex PCR; TCRdb stores in-frame clones only, minus some. This sample's table has under 25,000 clones. With regard to this clone: Read sequence stops 3 residues before the CDR3 end, and the germline J gene provides the missing end.

The sequence derives from a woman aged 18 to 75 with a cervical HPV16 infection that either progressed to CIN3+ or cleared (not recorded which). V gene TRBV20-1 combines with J gene TRBJ2-5, with 9 bases aligning to TRBD1. Sample: blood buffy coat. The covered CDR3 bases are TGCAGTGCTAGGGCACAGGGGGCGGTAGGGAGAGAGACC. Its translation is CSARAQGAVGRET. The whole CDR3 protein is CSARAQGAVGRETQYF.